The entry below describes one TCR beta chain. Which antigen it targets is not known. Per-nucleotide qualities are absent, and no much larger clonotype sits a single base away. V loses 2 bases of germline sequence and J loses 4 bases, and the interval between the two ends is 11 bases. The CDR3 contains 14 residues, cysteine and phenylalanine counted. Kept here is only the CDR3 DNA, which spans 42 bases and is read in frame from base 1. The CDR1 and CDR2 encoded by the germline V gene are SGHNT and YENEEA. This record belongs to a study of OX40 agonist ivuxolimab in advanced cancers. Describing the broader study: Ivuxolimab, which targeted the costimulatory receptor OX40 (CD134), was an agonistic, fully human IgG2 monoclonal antibody. Intravenous ivuxolimab was administered to patients every 2 weeks at six dose levels: 0.01, 0.1, 0.3, 1.5, 3 and 10 mg/kg. Of the approximately 53 patients in dose escalation, some 19 had hepatocellular carcinoma, about 15 had melanoma, 9 had renal cell carcinoma and 9 had head and neck cancer. In the dose-escalation cohort, 65% to 90% of patients were male, and the mean age was roughly 60 years, with a range of about 23 to 80. Prior anti-PD-1, anti-PD-L1 or anti-CTLA-4 therapy was permitted, and checkpoint inhibitors had been received by 30% to 40% of dose-escalation patients. Partial responses were achieved by three dose-escalation patients, of whom one had hepatocellular carcinoma and two had cutaneous melanoma. The point of sequencing TCRbeta in the periphery was to test whether ivuxolimab changed TCR sequence diversity and drove clonal T-cell expansion. The paper covers the monotherapy dose-escalation part of the phase I ivuxolimab trial, which included N ≈ 50 patients.

The full study reports these points: In partial responders in the 0.1-3.0 mg/kg groups, normalized peripheral clonal expansion was found to be among the lowest, especially among CD8+ T cells. At doses from 0.1 to 3.0 mg/kg, clonal expansion was seen in both CD4+ and CD8+ blood T cells between baseline and week 6. The antigen specificity of the peripheral T cells that underwent clonal expansion was not determined. On average, CD8+ T cells showed more expanded clones than CD4+ T cells after ivuxolimab. Low levels of normalized T-cell clonal expansion were also seen in some patients who did not respond.

Patients with autoimmune disease history or receiving systemic immunosuppression were excluded from the trial. In every dose cohort, peripheral blood was drawn for TCR sequencing at baseline, cycle 4 day 1, and cycle 7 day 1. Samples came from an open-label, multicenter, first-in-human phase I dose-escalation trial of ivuxolimab. Adults with locally advanced or metastatic head and neck squamous cell, hepatocellular, melanoma or renal cell carcinoma were enrolled in the trial. Before TCR sequencing, CD4+ and CD8+ T cells were separately sorted from peripheral blood. For sequencing of the TCRbeta CDR3 region, genomic DNA was extracted from the sorted cells. The immunoSEQ Assay was used to sequence the TCRbeta CDR3 regions. TCRdb limited this immuneACCESS table to in-frame rearrangements with V and J called. A share of clones is missing; checked studies link under half to unresolved V genes, and the rest is unexplained. A total of 45,000 to 55,000 clones appear in this sample, over 75% of them only once. The ten largest account for roughly 3.3% of the sample.

Sequences were derived from CD4+ or CD8+ T cells sorted from blood, sampled in a trial of the OX40 agonist ivuxolimab. Recombination connected TRBV11-3 to TRBJ1-1; the D segment could be TRBD1, given 6 matching bases. The TCR was taken from an adult with an advanced solid tumor such as melanoma, head and neck, liver or kidney cancer. This receptor carries the CDR3 CASSLRGGGTEAFF. Here is the DNA: TGTGCCAGCAGCTTAAGGGGGGGAGGCACTGAAGCTTTCTTT.